This T cell receptor beta chain was captured in a study of cytomegalovirus exposure and HLA in healthy donors. Study-wide context: Among around 180 million T cells, an earlier analysis found about 100 million unique TCR beta sequences. Study-level findings and limits: Diagnosis of cytomegalovirus status made by the classifier reportedly showed high specificity and sensitivity. Among immune exposure information, only CMV serostatus was available.

This clone was seen a single time. Its matching antigen is unknown. The V and J ends lost 4 bases and 3 bases, in that order; junction bases with no gene match: 2. Germline CDR1 reads SQVTM; CDR2 reads ANQGSEA. CDR3 length: 14 residues. PCR was performed using 60 Vbeta and 13 Jbeta primers. Sequenced by immunoSEQ multiplex PCR; TCRdb stores in-frame clones only, minus some. The sample consists of some 100,000 clones, 79% of them appearing once. Sequenced input: PBMCs. The V gene is TRBV29-1, the J gene TRBJ1-4; TRBD1 agrees at 10 bases. The sequence was collected from a female donor in good health and CMV-seropositive. CDR3 nucleotides: TGCAGCGTTGGACAGGGGGCGGCTAATGAAAAACTGTTTTTT. It yields the protein CSVGQGAANEKLFF.